The clone carrying this TCR beta chain came up many times. Antigen specificity is unknown. There were TCR beta CDR3 regions amplified from RNA transcripts. The HTBI primer set drove a first-round RT-PCR of the TCR CDR3. TCRdb reprocessed the multiplex PCR reads with MiXCR, giving one entry per CDR3 protein. The sample has about 700,000 distinct CDR3 sequences, 12% to 15% seen once; the top ten hold roughly a tenth. This specimen belongs to a study of T cells in Graves' hyperthyroidism and ophthalmopathy. Study-wide results and caveats: From stable hyperthyroidism, ophthalmopathy was set apart by a 13 V-J model. The model forecast ophthalmopathy, anticipating it by a median 6.5 months before onset.

Graves' hyperthyroidism showing no ophthalmopathy progression within 18 months was considered stable. The CDR3 contains 14 residues. The germline gives CDR1 DFQATT, CDR2 SNEGSKA (reference sequence). J lost 3 bases, V lost 1 base, and 6 bases had no gene match. This rearrangement joins TRBV20-1 to TRBJ2-7; TRBD1 aligns across 7 bases. The TCR was taken from a woman aged 18 to 35 with Graves' hyperthyroidism. Sequenced material: blood. CDR3 in DNA: TGCAGTGCTAGAGGGACAGGATTGTTCTACGAGCAGTACTTC. This sequence encodes CSARGTGLFYEQYF.